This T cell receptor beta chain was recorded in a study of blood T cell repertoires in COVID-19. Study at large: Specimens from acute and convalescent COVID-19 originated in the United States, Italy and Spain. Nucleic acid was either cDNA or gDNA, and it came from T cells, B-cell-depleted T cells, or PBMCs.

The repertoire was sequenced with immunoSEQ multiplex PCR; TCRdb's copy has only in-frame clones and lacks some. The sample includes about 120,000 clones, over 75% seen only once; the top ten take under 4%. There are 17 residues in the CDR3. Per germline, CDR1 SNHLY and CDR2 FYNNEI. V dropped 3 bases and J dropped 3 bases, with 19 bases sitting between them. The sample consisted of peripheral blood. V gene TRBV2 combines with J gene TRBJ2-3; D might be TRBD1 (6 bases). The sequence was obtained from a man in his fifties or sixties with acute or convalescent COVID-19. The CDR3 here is CASSDPSRGSLTDTQYF. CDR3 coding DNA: TGTGCCAGCAGTGATCCCTCCAGGGGTTCCCTTACAGATACGCAGTATTTT. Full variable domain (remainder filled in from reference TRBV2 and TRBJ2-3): EPEVTQTPSHQVTQMGQEVILRCVPISNHLYFYWYRQILGQKVEFLVSFYNNEISEKSEIFDDQFSVERPDGSNFTLKIRSTKLEDSAMYFCASSDPSRGSLTDTQYFGPGTRLTVL.